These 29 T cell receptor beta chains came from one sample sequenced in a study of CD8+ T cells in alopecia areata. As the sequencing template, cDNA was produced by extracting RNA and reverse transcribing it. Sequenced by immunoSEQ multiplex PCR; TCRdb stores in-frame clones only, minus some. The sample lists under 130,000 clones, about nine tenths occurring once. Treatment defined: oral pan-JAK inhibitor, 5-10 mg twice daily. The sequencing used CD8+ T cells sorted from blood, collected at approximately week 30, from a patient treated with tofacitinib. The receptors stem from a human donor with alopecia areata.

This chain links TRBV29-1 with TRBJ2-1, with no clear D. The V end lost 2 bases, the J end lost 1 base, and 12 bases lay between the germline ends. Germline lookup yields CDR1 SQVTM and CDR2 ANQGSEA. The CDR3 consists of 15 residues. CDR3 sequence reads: CSVESAGPSYNEQFF. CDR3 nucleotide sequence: TGCAGCGTTGAATCGGCTGGACCTTCCTACAATGAGCAGTTCTTC.

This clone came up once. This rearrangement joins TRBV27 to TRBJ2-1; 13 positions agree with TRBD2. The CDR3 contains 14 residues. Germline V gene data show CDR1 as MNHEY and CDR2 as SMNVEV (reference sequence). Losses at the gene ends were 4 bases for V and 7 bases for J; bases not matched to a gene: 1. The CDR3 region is CASSWGLAGNEQFF. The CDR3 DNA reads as TGTGCCAGCAGTTGGGGACTAGCGGGAAATGAGCAGTTCTTC.

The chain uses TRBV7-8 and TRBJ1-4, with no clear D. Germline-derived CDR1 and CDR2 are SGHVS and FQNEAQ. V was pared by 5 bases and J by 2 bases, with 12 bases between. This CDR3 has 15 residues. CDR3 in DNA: TGTGCCAGCAGCACACGTTTTAGCACTAATGAAAAACTGTTTTTT. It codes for CASSTRFSTNEKLFF.

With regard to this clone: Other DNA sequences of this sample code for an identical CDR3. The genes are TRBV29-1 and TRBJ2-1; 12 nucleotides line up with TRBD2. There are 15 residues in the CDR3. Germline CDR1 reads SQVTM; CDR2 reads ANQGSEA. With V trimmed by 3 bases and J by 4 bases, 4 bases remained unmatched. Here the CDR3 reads CSVEGLAGSYNEQFF. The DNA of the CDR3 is TGCAGCGTTGAGGGACTAGCGGGCTCATACAATGAGCAGTTCTTC.

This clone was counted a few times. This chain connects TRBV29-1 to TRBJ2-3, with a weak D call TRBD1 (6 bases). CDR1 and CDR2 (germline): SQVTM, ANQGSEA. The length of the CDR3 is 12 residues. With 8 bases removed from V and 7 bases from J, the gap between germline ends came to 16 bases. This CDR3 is CSSMDSENTQYF. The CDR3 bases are TGCAGCTCCATGGACAGCGAAAATACGCAGTATTTT.

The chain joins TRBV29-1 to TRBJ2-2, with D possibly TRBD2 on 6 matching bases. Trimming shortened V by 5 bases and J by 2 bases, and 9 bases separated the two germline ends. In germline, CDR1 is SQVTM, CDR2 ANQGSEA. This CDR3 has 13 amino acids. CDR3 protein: CSVRGGNTGELFF. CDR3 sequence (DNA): TGCAGCGTTCGGGGAGGAAACACCGGGGAGCTGTTTTTT.

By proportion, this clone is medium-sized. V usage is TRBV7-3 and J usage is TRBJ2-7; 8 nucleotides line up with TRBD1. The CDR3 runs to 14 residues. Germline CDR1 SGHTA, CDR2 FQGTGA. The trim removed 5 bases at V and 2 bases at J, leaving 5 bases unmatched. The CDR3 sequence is CASSRGQGAYEQYF. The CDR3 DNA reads TGTGCCAGCAGCCGAGGACAGGGAGCCTACGAGCAGTACTTC.

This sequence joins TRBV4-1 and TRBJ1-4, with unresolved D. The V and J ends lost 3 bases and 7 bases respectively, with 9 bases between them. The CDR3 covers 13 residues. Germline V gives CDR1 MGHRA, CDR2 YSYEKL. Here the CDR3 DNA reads TGCGCCAGCAGCCAGAGCGTCAGTGAAAAACTGTTTTTT. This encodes CASSQSVSEKLFF.

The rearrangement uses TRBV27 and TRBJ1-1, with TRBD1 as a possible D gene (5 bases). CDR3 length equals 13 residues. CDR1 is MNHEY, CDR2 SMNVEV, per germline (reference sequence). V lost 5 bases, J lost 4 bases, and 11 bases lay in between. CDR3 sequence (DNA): TGTGCCAGCAGTCAGGGTTTTGGCACTGAAGCTTTCTTT. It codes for CASSQGFGTEAFF.

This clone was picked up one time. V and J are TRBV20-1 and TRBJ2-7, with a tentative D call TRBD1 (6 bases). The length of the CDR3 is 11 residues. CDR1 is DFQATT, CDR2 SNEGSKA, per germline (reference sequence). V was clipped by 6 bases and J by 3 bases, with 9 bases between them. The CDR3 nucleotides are TGCAGTGCCCCACAGGGCTACGAGCAGTACTTC. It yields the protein CSAPQGYEQYF.

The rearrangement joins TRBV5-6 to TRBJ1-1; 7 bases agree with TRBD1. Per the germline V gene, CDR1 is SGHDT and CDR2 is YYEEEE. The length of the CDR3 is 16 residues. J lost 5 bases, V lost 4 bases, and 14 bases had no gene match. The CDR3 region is CASSGGDSTTGTEAFF. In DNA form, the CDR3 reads TGTGCCAGCAGCGGCGGGGACAGCACTACTGGGACTGAAGCTTTCTTT.

DNA for the CDR3: TGCGCCAGCAGCCAAGCACAGGGGGCCGGACAGCCCCAGCATTTT. As protein: CASSQAQGAGQPQHF. This chain links TRBV4-1 with TRBJ1-5, with 9 bases fitting TRBD1. This CDR3 is built from 15 residues. The trim removed 1 base at V and 7 bases at J, leaving 5 bases unmatched. Germline CDR1 and CDR2: MGHRA and YSYEKL.

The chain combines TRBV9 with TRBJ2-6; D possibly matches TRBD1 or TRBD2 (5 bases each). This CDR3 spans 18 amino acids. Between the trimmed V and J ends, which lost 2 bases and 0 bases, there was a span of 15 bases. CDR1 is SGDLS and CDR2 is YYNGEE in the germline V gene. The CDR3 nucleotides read TGTGCCAGCAGCGTTTTTCCGGGACGCCTCTCTGGGGCCAACGTCCTGACTTTC. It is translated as CASSVFPGRLSGANVLTF.

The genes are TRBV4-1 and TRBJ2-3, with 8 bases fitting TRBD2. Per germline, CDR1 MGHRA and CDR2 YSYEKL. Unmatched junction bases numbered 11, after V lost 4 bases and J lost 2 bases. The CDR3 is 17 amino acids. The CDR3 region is CASSPRHPGGFTDTQYF. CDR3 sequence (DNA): TGCGCCAGCAGCCCCCGCCATCCGGGGGGGTTCACAGATACGCAGTATTTT.

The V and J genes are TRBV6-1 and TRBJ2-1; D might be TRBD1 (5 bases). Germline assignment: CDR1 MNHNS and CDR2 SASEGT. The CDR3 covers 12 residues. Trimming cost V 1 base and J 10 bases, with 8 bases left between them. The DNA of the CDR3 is TGTGCCAGCAGTGAAGGGGGCCAAGAGCAGTTCTTC. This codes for CASSEGGQEQFF.

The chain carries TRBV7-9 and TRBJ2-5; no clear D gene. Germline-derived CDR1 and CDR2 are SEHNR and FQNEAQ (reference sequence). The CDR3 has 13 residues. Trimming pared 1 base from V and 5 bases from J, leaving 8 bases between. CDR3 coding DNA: TGTGCCAGCAGCTTAGTCGGCAGGGAGACCCAGTACTTC. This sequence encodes CASSLVGRETQYF.

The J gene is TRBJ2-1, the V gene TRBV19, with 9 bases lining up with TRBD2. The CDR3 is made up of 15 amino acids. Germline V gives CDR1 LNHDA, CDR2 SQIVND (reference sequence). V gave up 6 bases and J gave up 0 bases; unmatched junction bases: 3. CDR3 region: CASSQLAGSYNEQFF. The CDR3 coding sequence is TGTGCCAGTAGCCAACTAGCGGGCTCCTACAATGAGCAGTTCTTC.

CDR3 coding DNA: TGTGCCAGCAGTCCGGGCCTGGGGCGCACTGAAGCTTTCTTT. Translated, it gives CASSPGLGRTEAFF. The genes are TRBV27 and TRBJ1-1, with TRBD1 as a possible D gene (5 bases). The CDR3 extends over 14 amino acids. Germline V gene lookup returns CDR1 MNHEY and CDR2 SMNVEV (reference sequence). Trimming took 5 bases from V and 4 from J, leaving 14 bases between them.

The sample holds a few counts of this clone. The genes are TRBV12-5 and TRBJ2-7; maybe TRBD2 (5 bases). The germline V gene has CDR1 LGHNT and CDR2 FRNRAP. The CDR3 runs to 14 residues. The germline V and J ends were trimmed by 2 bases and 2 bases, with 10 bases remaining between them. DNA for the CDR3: TGTGCTAGTGGTTTGTACGGGGTTGCCTACGAGCAGTACTTC. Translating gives CASGLYGVAYEQYF.

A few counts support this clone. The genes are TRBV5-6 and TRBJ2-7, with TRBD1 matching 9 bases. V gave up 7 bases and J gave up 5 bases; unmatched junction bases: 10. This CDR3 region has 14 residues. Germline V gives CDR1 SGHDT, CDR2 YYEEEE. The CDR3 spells CASSSGTGGHEQYF. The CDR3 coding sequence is TGTGCCAGCTCATCCGGCACAGGGGGCCACGAGCAGTACTTC.

CDR3 coding DNA: TGTGCCAGCAGTTACTCGATACTAGCGGACAATGAGCAGTTCTTC. Encoded protein: CASSYSILADNEQFF. The chain recombines TRBV6-5 with TRBJ2-1, with TRBD2 matching over 8 bases. The CDR3 consists of 15 residues. Germline assignment: CDR1 MNHEY and CDR2 SVGAGI. V lost 0 bases, J lost 5 bases, and 3 bases stayed unmatched.

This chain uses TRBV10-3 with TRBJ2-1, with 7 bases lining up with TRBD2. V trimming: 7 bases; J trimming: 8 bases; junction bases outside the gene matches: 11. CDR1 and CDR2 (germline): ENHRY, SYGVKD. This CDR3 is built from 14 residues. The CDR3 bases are TGTGCCATCAACACGGGGAGCGGGGCTGATGAGCAGTTCTTC. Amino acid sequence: CAINTGSGADEQFF.

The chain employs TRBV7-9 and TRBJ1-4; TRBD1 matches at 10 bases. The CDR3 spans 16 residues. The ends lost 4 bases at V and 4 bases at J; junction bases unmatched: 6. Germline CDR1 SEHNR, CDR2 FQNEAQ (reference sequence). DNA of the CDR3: TGTGCCAGCAGCTCCCCCGGGACAGGGGATAATGAAAAACTGTTTTTT. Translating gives CASSSPGTGDNEKLFF.

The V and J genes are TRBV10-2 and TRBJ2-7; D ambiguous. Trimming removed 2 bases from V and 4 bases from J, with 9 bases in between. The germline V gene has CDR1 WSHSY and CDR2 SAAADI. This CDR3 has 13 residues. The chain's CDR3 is CASSEGRVYEQYF. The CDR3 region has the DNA TGCGCCAGCAGTGAGGGAAGGGTATACGAGCAGTACTTC.

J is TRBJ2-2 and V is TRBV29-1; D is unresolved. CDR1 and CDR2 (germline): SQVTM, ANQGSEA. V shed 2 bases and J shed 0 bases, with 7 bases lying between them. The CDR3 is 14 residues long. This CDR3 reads CSVESRSNTGELFF. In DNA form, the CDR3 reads TGCAGCGTTGAAAGTCGATCGAACACCGGGGAGCTGTTTTTT.

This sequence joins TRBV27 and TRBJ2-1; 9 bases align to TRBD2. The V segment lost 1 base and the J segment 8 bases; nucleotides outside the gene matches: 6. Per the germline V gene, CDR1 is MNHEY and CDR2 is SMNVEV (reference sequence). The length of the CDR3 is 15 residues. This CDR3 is CASSLYSGGGDEQFF. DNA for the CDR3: TGTGCCAGCAGTTTATACAGCGGCGGGGGGGATGAGCAGTTCTTC.

The CDR3 is CASSPGHLYEQYF. As DNA, the CDR3 is TGTGCCAGCAGTCCGGGACACCTCTACGAGCAGTACTTC. This chain uses TRBV6-1 with TRBJ2-7; D possibly corresponds to TRBD1 (6 bases). Germline V gives CDR1 MNHNS, CDR2 SASEGT. The CDR3 runs 13 residues. V was trimmed by 5 bases and J by 3 bases, leaving 11 bases between them.

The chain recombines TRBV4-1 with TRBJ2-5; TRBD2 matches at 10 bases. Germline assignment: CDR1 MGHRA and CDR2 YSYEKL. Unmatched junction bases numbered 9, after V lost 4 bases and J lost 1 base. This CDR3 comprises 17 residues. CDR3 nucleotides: TGCGCCAGCAGCCCCTACCCTAGCGGGGGTGTCCAAGAGACCCAGTACTTC. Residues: CASSPYPSGGVQETQYF.

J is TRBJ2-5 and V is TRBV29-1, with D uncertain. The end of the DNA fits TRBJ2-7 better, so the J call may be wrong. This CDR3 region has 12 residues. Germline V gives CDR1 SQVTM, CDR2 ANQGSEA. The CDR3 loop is CSVAQDSYEQYF. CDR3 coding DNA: TGCAGCGTTGCCCAGGATTCCTACGAGCAGTACTTC.